This T cell receptor beta chain derives from a study of vaccination and CD4 T cells after COVID-19. Study summary: Every participant was given two doses of BNT162b2 or mRNA-1273 vaccine.

The treatment: roughly 11-day PBMC culture with coronavirus spike peptide pools or control peptides (ViraFEST assay). Peptide-pool expansion of antigen-specific T cells preceded TCR sequencing in ViraFEST. Sequencing of DNA taken from cultured CD4+ T cells relied on the Oncomine TCR Beta short-read assay. Using its own MiXCR run on the PCR reads, TCRdb lists one record per CDR3 protein. Of around 11,000 distinct CDR3 sequences listed, roughly 24% are singletons. Only a few counts were recorded for this clonotype. Its antigen is unknown. CDR3 length: 15 amino acids. Per germline, CDR1 LNHNV and CDR2 YYDKDF (reference sequence). J lost 3 bases, V lost 0 bases, and 5 bases had no gene match.

Sequencing used CD4+ T cells from blood, cultured in vitro, obtained after SARS-CoV-2 vaccination. J is TRBJ2-7 and V is TRBV15, with 7 positions matching TRBD1. The source of this sequence is a human donor who had recovered from COVID-19. The chain's CDR3 is CATSREITGDYEQYF. The CDR3 DNA sequence: TGTGCCACCAGCAGAGAGATAACAGGGGACTACGAGCAGTACTTC.